These 25 T cell receptor beta chains originate from one sample sequenced in a study of blood T cell repertoires in COVID-19. Profiling relied on immunoSEQ multiplex PCR, and the TCRdb table lists in-frame clones only, not all of them. This table holds fewer than 350,000 clones, about 86% found once. Sequencing was done on a sample of peripheral blood. These receptors were taken from a woman aged 60-70 years with active or convalescent COVID-19.

V and J are TRBV7-9 and TRBJ1-4, with 7 nucleotides matching TRBD1. The CDR3 contains 15 residues. V shed 5 bases and J 8 bases; nucleotides not matched to a gene: 11. The germline V gene encodes CDR1 SEHNR and CDR2 FQNEAQ (reference sequence). CDR3 in DNA: TGTGCCAGCAGCGCTCGACAGGGCGGTGGAGAAAAACTGTTTTTT. It codes for CASSARQGGGEKLFF.

The chain carries TRBV21-1 and TRBJ2-7; the listed D gene, TRBD2, was not tested against the DNA. TRBV21-1 counts as a pseudogene. This CDR3 region has 17 residues. The CDR3 sequence: CASSKVWRESSSYEQYF. CDR3 nucleotide sequence: TGTGCCAGCAGCAAAGTGTGGAGGGAGTCGAGCTCCTACGAGCAGTACTTC.

This chain connects TRBV4-1 to TRBJ1-1, with D perhaps TRBD1 (5 bases). Trimming removed 4 bases from V and 10 bases from J, with 22 bases in between. In germline, CDR1 is MGHRA, CDR2 YSYEKL. The CDR3 sequence is 15 residues long. DNA of the CDR3: TGCGCCAGCAGCCGTACCCGTGACCTACTGCAGGGAGCTTTCTTT. Protein: CASSRTRDLLQGAFF.

The J gene is TRBJ2-1, the V gene TRBV25-1; no clear D. This CDR3 is 11 amino acids long. The ends were cut back, 4 bases at V and 6 bases at J, with 4 bases in the middle. Germline loops: CDR1 MGHDK, CDR2 SYGVNS. The CDR3, as DNA: TGTGCCAGCAGTGCCATCAATGAGCAGTTCTTC. Its protein is CASSAINEQFF.

This sequence joins TRBV9 and TRBJ2-1, with D maybe TRBD2 (5 bases). V was clipped by 0 bases and J by 0 bases, with 10 bases between them. The CDR3 covers 16 residues. Looked up from germline, CDR1 is SGDLS and CDR2 is YYNGEE. CDR3 region: CASSVDPADSYNEQFF. CDR3 nucleotide sequence: TGTGCCAGCAGCGTAGATCCAGCGGACTCCTACAATGAGCAGTTCTTC.

This clone was found once. The chain has TRBV30 and TRBJ2-1, with D unresolved. Per germline, CDR1 GTSNPN and CDR2 SVGIG (reference sequence). Trimming shortened V by 4 bases and J by 7 bases, and 8 bases separated the two germline ends. This CDR3 comprises 11 residues. In DNA form, the CDR3 reads TGTGCCTGGAAATTAGAGAATGAGCAGTTCTTC. Protein sequence: CAWKLENEQFF.

This clone appeared a few times. The CDR3 loop reads CASSIPLARYNEQFF. The CDR3 DNA follows: TGTGCCAGTAGTATCCCCCTAGCCAGATACAATGAGCAGTTCTTC. The rearrangement links TRBV19 to TRBJ2-1; tentative D call: TRBD2 (5 bases). Germline CDR1 LNHDA, CDR2 SQIVND (reference sequence). Trimming pared 3 bases from V and 4 bases from J, leaving 13 bases between. This CDR3 spans 15 amino acids.

V is TRBV20-1 and J is TRBJ1-1; D not certain. CDR1 and CDR2 from the germline V gene are DFQATT and SNEGSKA (reference sequence). The length of the CDR3 is 11 residues. V was cut by 3 bases and J by 6 bases, with 8 bases left in between. The DNA for the CDR3 is TGCAGTGCTAGGGTGGCCTCTGAAGCTTTCTTT. This sequence encodes CSARVASEAFF.

The V call is TRBV29-1, the J call TRBJ1-1; no clear D. V was cut by 3 bases and J by 4 bases, with 15 bases left in between. The CDR3 length is 14 residues. CDR1 is SQVTM and CDR2 is ANQGSEA in the germline V gene. CDR3 nucleotide sequence: TGCAGCGTTGAGCCTACCGGGATCGGCACTGAAGCTTTCTTT. Its protein is CSVEPTGIGTEAFF.

The J gene is TRBJ2-5, the V gene TRBV18; TRBD1 agrees at 9 bases. The CDR3 contains 18 residues. The V gene end was trimmed by 3 bases and the J gene end by 4 bases; junction bases not matched to a gene: 15. CDR1 is KGHSH, CDR2 LQKENI, per germline. DNA for the CDR3: TGTGCCAGCTCACCCCCCCGCTTACAGGGGGCAATGCGAGAGACCCAGTACTTC. Its translation is CASSPPRLQGAMRETQYF.

The chain combines TRBV2 with TRBJ2-7; 10 bases align to TRBD1. This CDR3 has 14 residues. The V gene's germline CDR1 is SNHLY and CDR2 FYNNEI. The trim removed 3 bases at V and 5 bases at J, leaving 4 bases unmatched. CDR3 loop: CASSDRDRGDEQYF. DNA of the CDR3: TGTGCCAGCAGTGATAGGGACAGGGGTGACGAGCAGTACTTC.

The DNA of the CDR3 is TGTGCCAGCAGCTCGGGCGGCGGGGCCTCCTACAATGAGCAGTTCTTC. This codes for CASSSGGGASYNEQFF. The chain employs TRBV5-4 and TRBJ2-1; tentatively, D is TRBD2 (6 bases). The CDR3 has 16 amino acids. V lost 3 bases and J lost 0, with 13 bases in between. Germline values: CDR1 SGHNT, CDR2 YYREEE (reference sequence).

V gene TRBV11-2 combines with J gene TRBJ2-1; 9 positions agree with TRBD1. The CDR3 runs to 16 residues. Germline CDR1 and CDR2: SGHAT and FQNNGV. V was pared by 4 bases and J by 8 bases, with 12 bases of the junction left unmatched. CDR3 in amino acids: CASSWNPGTGTDEQFF. The CDR3 DNA sequence: TGTGCCAGCAGCTGGAACCCCGGGACAGGGACCGATGAGCAGTTCTTC.

The chain employs TRBV6-5 and TRBJ1-1, with 11 bases identical to TRBD1. V lost 7 bases, J lost 4 bases, and 2 bases stayed unmatched. This CDR3 contains 13 residues. The germline V gene has CDR1 MNHEY and CDR2 SVGAGI. CDR3 coding DNA: TGTGCCAGCAAGGGGACAGGGGGCACTGAAGCTTTCTTT. Protein: CASKGTGGTEAFF.

This chain links TRBV29-1 with TRBJ1-4, with TRBD1 as a possible D gene (5 bases). V shed 4 bases and J shed 7 bases, with 13 bases lying between them. Germline assignment: CDR1 SQVTM and CDR2 ANQGSEA. The CDR3 consists of 13 residues. CDR3 DNA sequence: TGCAGCGTTGCTCAGGGTAGTAGTGAAAAACTGTTTTTT. The encoded protein is CSVAQGSSEKLFF.

The chain couples TRBV3-1 (or the pseudogene TRBV3-2) to TRBJ1-6; D not certain. Germline V gives CDR1 LGHDT, CDR2 YNNKEL (reference sequence). V dropped 5 bases and J dropped 6 bases, with 11 bases sitting between them. There are 14 residues in the CDR3. CDR3 in amino acids: CASSSTHLNSPLHF. In DNA, the CDR3 is TGTGCCAGCAGCTCTACCCATCTTAATTCACCCCTCCACTTT.

V gene TRBV29-1 combines with J gene TRBJ2-6; D perhaps matches TRBD2 (5 bases). Germline CDR1 and CDR2: SQVTM and ANQGSEA. The V end lost 4 bases, the J end lost 0 bases, and 10 bases lay between the germline ends. This CDR3 contains 15 residues. The CDR3 reads CSVARGGSGANVLTF. The CDR3 bases are TGCAGCGTTGCTCGTGGAGGCTCTGGGGCCAACGTCCTGACTTTC.

This sequence joins TRBV7-8 and TRBJ2-1; TRBD1 matches at 12 bases. Trimming took 4 bases from V and 4 from J; bases not matched to a gene: 2. This CDR3 comprises 15 residues. Per the germline V gene, CDR1 is SGHVS and CDR2 is FQNEAQ. The chain's CDR3 is CASSWGQGAYNEQFF. The CDR3 region has the DNA TGTGCCAGCAGCTGGGGACAGGGGGCGTACAATGAGCAGTTCTTC.

For the CDR3, the DNA is TGTGCCAGCAGCGAAACAGGGGGCTCACCCCTCCACTTT. Translated, it gives CASSETGGSPLHF. The chain combines TRBV9 with TRBJ1-6; TRBD1 aligns across 9 bases. This CDR3 has 13 amino acids. Germline V gives CDR1 SGDLS, CDR2 YYNGEE. The V gene end was trimmed by 3 bases and the J gene end by 10 bases; junction bases not matched to a gene: 2.

The V call is TRBV2, the J call TRBJ1-2; TRBD1 matches at 7 bases. Trimming removed 7 bases from V and 6 bases from J; junction bases left unmatched: 14. The CDR3 spans 15 residues. Looked up from germline, CDR1 is SNHLY and CDR2 is FYNNEI. The CDR3: CASTSPTGTVNGYTF. The CDR3 nucleotides are TGTGCCAGCACTTCACCGACTGGGACAGTTAATGGCTACACCTTC.

The chain is built from TRBV27 and TRBJ1-2, with 10 bases fitting TRBD1. J gave up 5 bases and V 6 bases, and 6 bases lay outside the gene matches. The CDR3 runs 14 residues. Germline CDR1 reads MNHEY; CDR2 reads SMNVEV (reference sequence). CDR3 sequence: CASRQPGQGYGYTF. The CDR3 nucleotides are TGTGCCAGCAGGCAACCGGGACAGGGGTATGGCTACACCTTC.

J is TRBJ1-1 and V is TRBV5-8; possibly TRBD1 for D (5 bases). This CDR3 contains 15 residues. Germline V gene data show CDR1 as SGHTS and CDR2 as YDEGEE. With 0 bases removed from V and 0 bases from J, the gap between germline ends came to 9 bases. The chain's CDR3 is CASSLGAGVNTEAFF. CDR3 in DNA: TGTGCCAGCAGCTTGGGCGCGGGGGTGAACACTGAAGCTTTCTTT.

The chain recombines TRBV10-2 with TRBJ2-7; 10 bases agree with TRBD2. Germline values: CDR1 WSHSY, CDR2 SAAADI. The CDR3 sequence is 16 residues long. The J segment lost 3 bases and the V segment lost 1 base, leaving 6 bases of the junction unmatched. The DNA of the CDR3 is TGCGCCAGCAGTGAGTACCCTAGCGGGGGAAACTACGAGCAGTACTTC. It encodes CASSEYPSGGNYEQYF.

The V and J genes are TRBV2 and TRBJ2-1, with TRBD2 matching over 10 bases. Germline lookup yields CDR1 SNHLY and CDR2 FYNNEI. Trimming removed 11 bases from V and 0 bases from J; junction bases left unmatched: 16. This CDR3 is built from 18 residues. DNA of the CDR3: TGTGCCGGCACTGGGGCTAGCGGGGGTAGGAGCTCCTACAATGAGCAGTTCTTC. The encoded protein is CAGTGASGGRSSYNEQFF.

The genes are TRBV7-3 and TRBJ2-3; a possible D gene is TRBD1 (5 bases). V was clipped by 3 bases and J by 0 bases, with 10 bases between them. The germline CDR1 and CDR2 sequences are SGHTA and FQGTGA. The CDR3 is 15 residues long. CDR3 residues: CASSLWGASTDTQYF. The CDR3 DNA reads as TGTGCCAGCAGCTTGTGGGGCGCAAGCACAGATACGCAGTATTTT. Drawing the rest from reference TRBV7-3 and TRBJ2-3, the complete variable domain is GAGVSQTPSNKVTEKGKYVELRCDPISGHTALYWYRQSLGQGPEFLIYFQGTGAADDSGLPNDRFFAVRPEGSVSTLKIQRTERGDSAVYLCASSLWGASTDTQYFGPGTRLTVL.